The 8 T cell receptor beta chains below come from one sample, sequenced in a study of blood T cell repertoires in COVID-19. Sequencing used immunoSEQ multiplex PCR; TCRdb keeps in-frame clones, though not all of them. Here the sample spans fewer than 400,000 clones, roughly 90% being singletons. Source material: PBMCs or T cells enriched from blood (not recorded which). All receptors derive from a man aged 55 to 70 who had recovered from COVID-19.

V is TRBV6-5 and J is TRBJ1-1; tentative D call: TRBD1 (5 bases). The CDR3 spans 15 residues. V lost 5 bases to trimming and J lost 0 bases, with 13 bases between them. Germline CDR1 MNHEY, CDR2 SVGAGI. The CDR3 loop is CASSQIQGMNTEAFF. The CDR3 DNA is TGTGCCAGCAGTCAAATCCAGGGTATGAACACTGAAGCTTTCTTT.

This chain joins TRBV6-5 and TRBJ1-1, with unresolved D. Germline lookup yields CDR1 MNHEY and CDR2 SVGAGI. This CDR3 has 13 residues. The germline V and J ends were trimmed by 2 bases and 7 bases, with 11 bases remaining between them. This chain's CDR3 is CASSYLSEGEAFF. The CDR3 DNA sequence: TGTGCCAGCAGTTACCTCTCGGAGGGTGAAGCTTTCTTT.

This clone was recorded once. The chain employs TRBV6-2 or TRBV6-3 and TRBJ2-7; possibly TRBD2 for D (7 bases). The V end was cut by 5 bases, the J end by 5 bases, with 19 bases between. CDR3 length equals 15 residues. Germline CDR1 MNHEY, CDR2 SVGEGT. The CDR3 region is CASSEAGGLINEQYF. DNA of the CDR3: TGTGCCAGCAGTGAGGCCGGGGGGCTAATAAACGAGCAGTACTTC.

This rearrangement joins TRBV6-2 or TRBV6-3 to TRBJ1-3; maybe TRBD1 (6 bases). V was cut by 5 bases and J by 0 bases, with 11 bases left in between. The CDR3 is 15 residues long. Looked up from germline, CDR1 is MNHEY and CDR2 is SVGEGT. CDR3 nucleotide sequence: TGTGCCAGCAGTATCACAGGGCTCTCTGGAAACACCATATATTTT. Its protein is CASSITGLSGNTIYF.

The CDR3 coding sequence is TGCGCCAGCAGCCAACAGGGTTGGGGCACCGGGGAGCTGTTTTTT. The encoded protein is CASSQQGWGTGELFF. V gene TRBV5-1 combines with J gene TRBJ2-2, with D possibly being TRBD1 (6 bases). Looked up from germline, CDR1 is SGHRS and CDR2 is YFSETQ. This CDR3 contains 15 residues. V was clipped by 4 bases and J by 4 bases, with 14 bases between them.

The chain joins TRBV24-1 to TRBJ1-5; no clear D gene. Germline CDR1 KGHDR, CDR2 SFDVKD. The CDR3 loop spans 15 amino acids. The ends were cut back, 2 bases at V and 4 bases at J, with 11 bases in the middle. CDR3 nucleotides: TGTGCCACCAGTGATTCCAGGCAGCCTAATCAGCCCCAGCATTTT. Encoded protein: CATSDSRQPNQPQHF.

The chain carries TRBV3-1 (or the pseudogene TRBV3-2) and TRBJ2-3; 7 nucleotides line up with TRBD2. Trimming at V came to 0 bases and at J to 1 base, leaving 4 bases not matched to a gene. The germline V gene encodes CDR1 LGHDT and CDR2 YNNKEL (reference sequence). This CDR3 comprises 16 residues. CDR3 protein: CASSQDLAVGTDTQYF. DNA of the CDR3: TGTGCCAGCAGCCAAGATCTAGCGGTGGGCACAGATACGCAGTATTTT.

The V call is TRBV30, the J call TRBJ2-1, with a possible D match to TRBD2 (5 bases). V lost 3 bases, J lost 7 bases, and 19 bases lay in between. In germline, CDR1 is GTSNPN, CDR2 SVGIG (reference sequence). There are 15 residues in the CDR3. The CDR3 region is CAWSAGGLAGNEQFF. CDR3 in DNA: TGTGCCTGGAGCGCTGGTGGGCTAGCTGGAAATGAGCAGTTCTTC.